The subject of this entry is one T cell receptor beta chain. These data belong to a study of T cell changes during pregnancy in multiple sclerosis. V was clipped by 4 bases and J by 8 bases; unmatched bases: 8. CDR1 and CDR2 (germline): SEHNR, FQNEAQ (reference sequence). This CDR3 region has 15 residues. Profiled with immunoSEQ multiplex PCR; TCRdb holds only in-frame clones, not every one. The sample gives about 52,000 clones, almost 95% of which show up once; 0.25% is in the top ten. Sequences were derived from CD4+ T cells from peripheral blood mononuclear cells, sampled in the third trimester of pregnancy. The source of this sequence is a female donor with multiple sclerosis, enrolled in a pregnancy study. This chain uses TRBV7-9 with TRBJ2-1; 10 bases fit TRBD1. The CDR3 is CASSSGQGVSHEQFF. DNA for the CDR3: TGTGCCAGCAGCTCCGGACAGGGGGTTAGCCATGAGCAGTTCTTC.